A selection of T cell receptor beta chains follows, all from one sample in a study of T cells in Graves' hyperthyroidism and ophthalmopathy. TCRdb called the multiplex PCR reads again in MiXCR, with one record for every CDR3 protein. The table has 530,000 or so distinct CDR3 sequences, roughly a sixth seen once. Source material: blood. The receptors derive from a woman between 18 and 30 years old with Graves' ophthalmopathy. Each CDR3 is given with its conserved first and last residue. D genes are given only for firm matches. Size values are once, few and many counts, or a class for expanded clones, and some rows have none.

D: -
V: TRBV4-2
size: -
J: TRBJ1-4
CDR3: CASSQVRVSGEKLFF
DNA: TGTGCCAGCAGCCAAGTGAGGGTTTCTGGGGAAAAACTGTTTTTT

D: -
V: TRBV19
size: -
J: TRBJ2-3
CDR3: CASSLEYRSTDTQYF
DNA: TGTGCCAGTAGCCTAGAGTACCGTAGCACAGATACGCAGTATTTT

D: -
V: TRBV18
size: many
J: TRBJ1-3
CDR3: CASSPKGPLSGNTIYF
DNA: TGTGCCAGCTCCCCGAAAGGGCCACTCTCTGGAAACACCATATATTTT

D: TRBD2
V: TRBV24-1
size: -
J: TRBJ2-5
CDR3: CATSDSGLAGGETQYF
DNA: TGTGCCACCAGTGATTCGGGACTAGCGGGAGGAGAGACCCAGTACTTC

D: -
V: TRBV20-1
size: few
J: TRBJ1-4
CDR3: CSALLSGEKLFF
DNA: TGCAGTGCACTGCTAAGCGGTGAAAAACTGTTTTTT

D: TRBD1
V: TRBV6-1
size: many
J: TRBJ2-1
CDR3: CARPGQARDEQFF
DNA: TGTGCCCGCCCGGGACAGGCAAGGGATGAGCAGTTCTTC

D: -
V: TRBV6-2/TRBV6-3
size: few
J: TRBJ2-1
CDR3: CASGGKQFF
DNA: TGTGCCAGCGGAGGGAAGCAGTTCTTC

D: TRBD1
V: TRBV20-1
size: many
J: TRBJ1-6
CDR3: CSAFHRGRNSPLHF
DNA: TGCAGTGCCTTCCACAGGGGGCGAAATTCACCCCTCCACTTT

D: -
V: TRBV30
size: -
J: TRBJ2-5
CDR3: CAWRGIPNQETQYF
DNA: TGTGCCTGGAGAGGGATTCCTAATCAAGAGACCCAGTACTTC

D: TRBD2
V: TRBV9
size: few
J: TRBJ2-1
CDR3: CASSIAGENNNEQFF
DNA: TGTGCCAGCAGCATAGCGGGAGAAAACAACAATGAGCAGTTCTTC

D: -
V: TRBV6-1
size: few
J: TRBJ2-3
CDR3: CASSEARVSTDTQYF
DNA: TGTGCCAGCAGTGAGGCCAGGGTAAGCACAGATACGCAGTATTTT

D: -
V: TRBV7-2
size: many
J: TRBJ2-5
CDR3: CASSRTQETQYF
DNA: TGTGCCAGCAGCCGTACCCAAGAGACCCAGTACTTC

D: -
V: TRBV5-1
size: few
J: TRBJ2-7
CDR3: CASSLDRHTTVLEQYF
DNA: TGCGCCAGCAGCTTGGACCGACATACGACGGTTCTCGAGCAGTACTTC

D: -
V: TRBV19
size: -
J: TRBJ1-2
CDR3: CASSIGEGGYTF
DNA: TGTGCCAGTAGTATCGGGGAGGGCGGCTACACCTTC

D: TRBD1
V: TRBV28
size: many
J: TRBJ2-5
CDR3: CASSLAGTGKETQYF
DNA: TGTGCCAGCAGTTTAGCCGGGACAGGGAAAGAGACCCAGTACTTC

D: -
V: TRBV20-1
size: many
J: TRBJ2-7
CDR3: CSARGEEGFVYEQYF
DNA: TGCAGTGCTAGAGGGGAAGAGGGATTCGTATACGAGCAGTACTTC

D: -
V: TRBV5-1
size: many
J: TRBJ2-1
CDR3: CASSFAGFNEQFF
DNA: TGCGCCAGCAGCTTTGCAGGGTTCAATGAGCAGTTCTTC

D: TRBD2
V: TRBV29-1
size: few
J: TRBJ2-7
CDR3: CSDRLAGNGYEQYF
DNA: TGCAGCGATAGACTAGCGGGGAACGGTTACGAGCAGTACTTC

D: -
V: TRBV6-2/TRBV6-3
size: medium-sized
J: TRBJ2-5
CDR3: CASRRGETQYF
DNA: TGTGCCAGCAGACGGGGAGAGACCCAGTACTTC

D: -
V: TRBV28
size: -
J: TRBJ2-7
CDR3: CASSGRLSYEQYF
DNA: TGTGCCAGCAGTGGACGGCTCTCCTACGAGCAGTACTTC

D: -
V: TRBV6-1
size: -
J: TRBJ1-2
CDR3: CASSDKLGLYGYTF
DNA: TGTGCCAGCAGCGACAAACTGGGCCTCTATGGCTACACCTTC

D: TRBD1
V: TRBV2
size: -
J: TRBJ1-4
CDR3: CASREPGQGSKKLFF
DNA: TGTGCCAGCAGGGAGCCGGGACAGGGAAGTAAAAAACTGTTTTTT

D: -
V: TRBV7-9
size: few
J: TRBJ1-2
CDR3: CASSNARKGYTF
DNA: TGTGCCAGCAGTAACGCCCGCAAGGGCTACACCTTC

D: -
V: TRBV6-2/TRBV6-3
size: few
J: TRBJ2-2
CDR3: CASKQREQRGPGELFF
DNA: TGTGCCAGCAAGCAACGTGAACAACGGGGGCCCGGGGAGCTGTTTTTT

D: TRBD1
V: TRBV2
size: -
J: TRBJ2-2
CDR3: CASTRDRAAELFF
DNA: TGTGCCAGCACTCGGGACAGGGCCGCGGAGCTGTTTTTT

D: -
V: TRBV30
size: many
J: TRBJ1-2
CDR3: CAWSSGGASGYTF
DNA: TGTGCCTGGAGTTCTGGAGGGGCTTCTGGCTACACCTTC

D: -
V: TRBV2
size: many
J: TRBJ1-1
CDR3: CASSVTGKTEAFF
DNA: TGTGCCAGCAGTGTGACAGGAAAAACTGAAGCTTTCTTT

D: TRBD1
V: TRBV10-1
size: -
J: TRBJ1-3
CDR3: CARALDRTREVYGNTIYF
DNA: TGCGCCAGAGCCCTGGACAGGACACGGGAGGTATATGGAAACACCATATATTTT

D: -
V: TRBV19
size: -
J: TRBJ2-1
CDR3: CASSMGNEQFF
DNA: TGTGCCAGTAGCATGGGGAATGAGCAGTTCTTC

D: TRBD2
V: TRBV4-1
size: few
J: TRBJ2-1
CDR3: CASSRSGRGGDEQFF
DNA: TGCGCCAGCAGCCGATCAGGACGGGGGGGGGATGAGCAGTTCTTC

D: -
V: TRBV11-3
size: many
J: TRBJ2-2
CDR3: CASSSGRNTGELFF
DNA: TGTGCCAGCAGCTCGGGACGGAACACCGGGGAGCTGTTTTTT

D: -
V: TRBV20-1
size: many
J: TRBJ2-7
CDR3: CSARLGGSYEQYF
DNA: TGCAGTGCCAGACTAGGGGGCTCCTACGAGCAGTACTTC

D: TRBD2
V: TRBV4-1
size: -
J: TRBJ2-3
CDR3: CASSQILAGVNTDTQYF
DNA: TGCGCCAGCAGCCAAATCTTAGCGGGAGTAAACACAGATACGCAGTATTTT

D: TRBD1
V: TRBV7-9
size: -
J: TRBJ2-3
CDR3: CASSSRTGRPSTDTQYF
DNA: TGTGCCAGCAGCTCGCGGACAGGGAGACCTAGCACAGATACGCAGTATTTT

D: TRBD1
V: TRBV18
size: many
J: TRBJ1-1
CDR3: CASFQGAKGEAFF
DNA: TGTGCCAGCTTCCAGGGGGCAAAGGGTGAAGCTTTCTTT

D: -
V: TRBV2
size: -
J: TRBJ2-4
CDR3: CASSGPGDTPLAKNIQYF
DNA: TGTGCCAGCAGTGGGCCAGGTGATACGCCTCTAGCCAAAAACATTCAGTACTTC

D: -
V: TRBV28
size: many
J: TRBJ2-7
CDR3: CASMGGPPYEQYF
DNA: TGTGCCAGCATGGGGGGCCCGCCCTACGAGCAGTACTTC

D: TRBD1
V: TRBV12-3/TRBV12-4
size: few
J: TRBJ2-2
CDR3: CASSYPGQKNTGELFF
DNA: TGTGCCAGCAGTTATCCGGGACAGAAGAACACCGGGGAGCTGTTTTTT

D: -
V: TRBV28
size: many
J: TRBJ1-1
CDR3: CASSFPPQQAMNTEAFF
DNA: TGTGCCAGCAGTTTCCCGCCCCAACAGGCGATGAACACTGAAGCTTTCTTT

D: -
V: TRBV30
size: few
J: TRBJ1-2
CDR3: CAWSEQGTRGYGYTF
DNA: TGTGCCTGGAGTGAGCAGGGCACGAGGGGCTATGGCTACACCTTC

D: -
V: TRBV30
size: many
J: TRBJ1-5
CDR3: CAWDHTGSQPQHF
DNA: TGTGCCTGGGATCACACAGGGTCTCAGCCCCAGCATTTT

D: TRBD2
V: TRBV9
size: -
J: TRBJ2-1
CDR3: CASSLGLAGVVVNEQFF
DNA: TGTGCCAGCAGCCTCGGACTAGCGGGAGTAGTTGTCAATGAGCAGTTCTTC

D: -
V: TRBV24-1
size: many
J: TRBJ1-5
CDR3: CATSDPYSNQPQHF
DNA: TGTGCCACCAGTGACCCGTATAGCAATCAGCCCCAGCATTTT

D: -
V: TRBV9
size: many
J: TRBJ2-1
CDR3: CASSPPSAGTINEQFF
DNA: TGTGCCAGCAGCCCTCCCAGCGCAGGGACCATCAATGAGCAGTTCTTC

D: TRBD2
V: TRBV3-1
size: few
J: TRBJ2-7
CDR3: CASSQGPGGGNYEQYF
DNA: TGTGCCAGCAGCCAAGGACCTGGGGGGGGAAATTACGAGCAGTACTTC

D: TRBD1
V: TRBV30
size: -
J: TRBJ1-3
CDR3: CAWSDDRVAGNTIYF
DNA: TGTGCCTGGAGTGACGACAGGGTGGCTGGAAACACCATATATTTT

D: -
V: TRBV12-3/TRBV12-4
size: many
J: TRBJ1-1
CDR3: CASSLVPLMNTEAFF
DNA: TGTGCCAGCAGTTTAGTTCCACTGATGAACACTGAAGCTTTCTTT

D: TRBD1
V: TRBV10-2
size: -
J: TRBJ2-7
CDR3: CATMDRLSYEQYF
DNA: TGCGCCACCATGGACAGGCTCTCCTACGAGCAGTACTTC

D: -
V: TRBV5-1
size: many
J: TRBJ2-7
CDR3: CASSLEGGPEQYF
DNA: TGCGCCAGCAGCTTGGAGGGGGGGCCCGAGCAGTACTTC

D: -
V: TRBV7-2
size: many
J: TRBJ2-3
CDR3: CASSRVGRTDTQYF
DNA: TGTGCCAGCAGTCGTGTTGGGCGCACAGATACGCAGTATTTT

D: -
V: TRBV15
size: -
J: TRBJ1-3
CDR3: CATSRDWQGTGNTIYF
DNA: TGTGCCACCAGCAGAGATTGGCAGGGAACTGGAAACACCATATATTTT